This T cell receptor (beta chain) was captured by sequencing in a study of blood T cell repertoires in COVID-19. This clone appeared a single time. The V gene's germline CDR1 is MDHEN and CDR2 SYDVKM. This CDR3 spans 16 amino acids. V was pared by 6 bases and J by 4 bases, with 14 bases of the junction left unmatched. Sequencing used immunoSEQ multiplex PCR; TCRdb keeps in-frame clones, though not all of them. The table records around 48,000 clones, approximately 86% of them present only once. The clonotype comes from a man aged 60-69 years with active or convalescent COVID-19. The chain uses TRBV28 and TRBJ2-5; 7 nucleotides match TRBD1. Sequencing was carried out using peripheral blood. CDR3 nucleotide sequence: TGTGCCAGCAGGGTACCCGTAGGGGGCCTGGGAGAGACCCAGTACTTC. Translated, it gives CASRVPVGGLGETQYF.